This T cell receptor (beta chain) was observed in a study of CD8+ T cells in alopecia areata (dated by TCRdb to the late 2010s). Background on the whole study: The treated patients took part in an open-label pilot trial in which moderate-to-severe alopecia areata was treated with oral tofacitinib at 5 to 10 mg twice daily. Patients stayed on tofacitinib for 6 to 18 months and then had 6 months of follow-up off drug so that delayed response and recurrence could be assessed. Disease severity in treated patients was measured with the SALT score, which quantifies the percentage of affected scalp surface area. The study used high-throughput TCRbeta sequencing to examine T cell clonal expansion in alopecia areata, in both the C3H/HeJ mouse model and human patients. Scalp tissue and sorted CD4+ and CD8+ peripheral blood T cells from patchy and totalis/universalis alopecia areata patients and from healthy controls were covered by human TCRbeta sequencing. Patients on tofacitinib were biopsied at baseline and after 4 and 24 weeks of treatment, and several of the patients also had a later scalp biopsy. Scalp clonality was compared across normal scalp (n=4), patchy alopecia areata scalp (n=8), and alopecia totalis/universalis scalp (n=8). RNA was extracted with the PAXgene miRNA kit for fixed scalp, the miRNeasy kit for PBMCs, and the RNeasy kit for mouse skin. Amplification of TCRbeta CDR3 regions was done by immunoSEQ multiplex PCR using 35 Vbeta forward primers and 13 Jbeta reverse primers. Results and caveats for the whole study, not just this receptor: Compared with mice, TCR sequences shared between patients were less clear, possibly partly because of HLA diversity across the patient population. Because the treated cohort was small and included a single nonresponder, larger studies are needed to assess links between baseline CD8+ expansion and response. Compared with normal scalp, lesional scalp, particularly in alopecia totalis/universalis, had higher clonality and more expanded CD8+ clones, which suggests antigenic drive. Scalp clonality and the number of expanded CD8+ clones among the top 100 scalp clones were significantly decreased by tofacitinib. Resident alphabeta T cells in normal human skin are also sequenced, complicating scalp TCR repertoire analysis, unlike mouse skin dominated by gammadelta T cells. Many expanded lesional clones were found to persist in scalp and blood during tofacitinib treatment, and relapse after treatment cessation may be partly explained by this persistence.

The method was the immunoSEQ multiplex PCR assay. For TCR sequencing, RNA was extracted from every sample and reverse transcribed into cDNA to serve as template. SuperScript III was used for first-strand cDNA synthesis, primed with a 2:1 mix of oligo-dT and random hexamers. A synthetic immune receptor repertoire was used to gauge amplification bias, and whatever bias remained was removed computationally. As for the authors' bioinformatics: Raw reads were preprocessed to remove errors, and CDR3 was defined according to IMGT conventions as the region from the conserved cysteine to phenylalanine. Clonality was computed as 1 minus the Shannon entropy, with the entropy normalized by log2 of the number of productive unique TCRs. Whether each scalp clone was CD4 or CD8 was inferred by checking scalp TCRbeta sequences against the CD4 and CD8 repertoires from sorted blood. The source is immuneACCESS, and TCRdb retained only in-frame sequences with V and J called. Part of the clones is not carried over; for the studies checked, unresolved V genes explain less than half of this, and the remainder is unexplained. That table gives V, J and clone size, and the DNA gave D and trimming. The sample table records more than 130,000 clones; approximately 80% of these occur just once. The top ten hold 25% of the sample.

Taken from the germline V gene (reference sequence), the CDR1 and CDR2 loops are SEHNR and FQNEAQ. Its CDR3 holds 16 amino acids, cysteine through phenylalanine. The CDR3 DNA has 48 bases and is translated from base 1. V is shortened by 5 bases, J by 2 bases, and the region joining them spans 17 bases. Of note for this clone: Its binding antigen is unknown. Base qualities are not at hand, and no much larger clone is one base apart.

Read against the paper, the sample's time point label means: less than five weeks on oral tofacitinib. This specimen's treatment or condition label, interpreted: oral pan-JAK inhibitor, 5-10 mg twice daily. From alopecia areata patients, peripheral blood was collected along with lesional scalp punch biopsies. PBMCs were isolated by density centrifugation and stained for CD3, CD4 and CD8, after which CD4+ and CD8+ T cells were sorted on a FACSAria. The material was CD8+ T cells sorted from blood, obtained at week 4, from a patient treated with tofacitinib. This clonotype originated in a human donor with alopecia areata. The chain uses TRBV7-9 and TRBJ2-3, and perhaps TRBD2 as D gene, on 6 matching bases. CDR3 sequence: CASSLYELGLTDTQYF. At the DNA level, the sequence is TGTGCCAGCAGCCTCTACGAGTTGGGACTCACAGATACGCAGTATTTT. Here the CDR3 is joined to the reference TRBV7-9 and TRBJ2-3 genes, and the full variable domain is: DTGVSQNPRHKITKRGQNVTFRCDPISEHNRLYWYRQTLGQGPEFLTYFQNEAQLEKSRLLSDRFSAERPKGSFSTLEIQRTEQGDSAMYLCASSLYELGLTDTQYFGPGTRLTVL.